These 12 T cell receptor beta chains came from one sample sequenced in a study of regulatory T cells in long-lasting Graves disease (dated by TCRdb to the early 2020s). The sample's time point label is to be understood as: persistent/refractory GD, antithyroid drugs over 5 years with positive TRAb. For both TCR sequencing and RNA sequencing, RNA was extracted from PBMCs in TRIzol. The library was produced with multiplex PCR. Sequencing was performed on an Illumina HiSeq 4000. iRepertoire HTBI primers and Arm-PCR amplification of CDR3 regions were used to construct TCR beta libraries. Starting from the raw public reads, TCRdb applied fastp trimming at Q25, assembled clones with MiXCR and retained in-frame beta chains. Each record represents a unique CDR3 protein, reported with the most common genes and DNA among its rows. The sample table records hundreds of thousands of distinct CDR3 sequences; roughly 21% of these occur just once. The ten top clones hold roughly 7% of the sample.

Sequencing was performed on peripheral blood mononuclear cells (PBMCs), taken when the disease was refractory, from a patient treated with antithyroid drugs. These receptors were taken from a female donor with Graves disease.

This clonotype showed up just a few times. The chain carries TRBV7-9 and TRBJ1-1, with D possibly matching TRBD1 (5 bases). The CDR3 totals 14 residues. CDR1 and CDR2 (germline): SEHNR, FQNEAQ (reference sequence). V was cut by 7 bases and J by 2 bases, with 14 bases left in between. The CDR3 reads CASISTGDNTEAFF. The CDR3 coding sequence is TGTGCCAGCATCAGTACAGGCGATAACACTGAAGCTTTCTTT.

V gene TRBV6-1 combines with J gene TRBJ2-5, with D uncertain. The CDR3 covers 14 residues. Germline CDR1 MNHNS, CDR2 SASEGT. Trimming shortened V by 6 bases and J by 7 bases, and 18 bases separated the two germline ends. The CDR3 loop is CASRNRQGSGTQYF. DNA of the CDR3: TGTGCCAGCAGAAACCGCCAAGGTTCGGGGACCCAGTACTTC.

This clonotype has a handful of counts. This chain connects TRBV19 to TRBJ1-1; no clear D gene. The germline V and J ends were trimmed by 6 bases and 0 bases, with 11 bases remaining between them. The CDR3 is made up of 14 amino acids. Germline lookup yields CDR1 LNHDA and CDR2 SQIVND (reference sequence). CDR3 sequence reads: CASSGRIVNTEAFF. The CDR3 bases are TGTGCCAGTAGCGGCCGGATTGTGAACACTGAAGCTTTCTTT.

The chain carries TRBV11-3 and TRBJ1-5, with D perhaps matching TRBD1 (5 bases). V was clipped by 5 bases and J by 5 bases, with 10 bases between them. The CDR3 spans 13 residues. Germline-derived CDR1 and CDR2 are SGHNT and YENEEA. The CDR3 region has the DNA TGTGCCAGCAGCACAGGCGTCCATCAGCCCCAGCATTTT. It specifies CASSTGVHQPQHF.

Written as DNA, the CDR3 is TGTGCCAGCAGCTCACTGCAAGGACAGACGATCTACGAGCAGTACTTC. As protein: CASSSLQGQTIYEQYF. The rearrangement links TRBV7-9 to TRBJ2-7; D may be TRBD1 (6 bases). The CDR3 sequence is 16 residues long. Trimming stripped 4 bases from V and 3 bases from J, with 19 bases between. The germline gives CDR1 SEHNR, CDR2 FQNEAQ (reference sequence).

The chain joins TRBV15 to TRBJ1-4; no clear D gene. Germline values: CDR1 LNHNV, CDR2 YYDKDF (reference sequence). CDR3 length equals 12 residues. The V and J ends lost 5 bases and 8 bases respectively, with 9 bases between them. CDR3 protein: CATSLGGEKLFF. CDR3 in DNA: TGTGCCACCAGCCTCGGCGGAGAAAAACTGTTTTTT. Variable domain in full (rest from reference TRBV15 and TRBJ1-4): DAMVIQNPRYQVTQFGKPVTLSCSQTLNHNVMYWYQQKSSQAPKLLFHYYDKDFNNEADTPDNFQSRRPNTSFCFLDIRSPGLGDTAMYLCATSLGGEKLFFGSGTQLSVL.

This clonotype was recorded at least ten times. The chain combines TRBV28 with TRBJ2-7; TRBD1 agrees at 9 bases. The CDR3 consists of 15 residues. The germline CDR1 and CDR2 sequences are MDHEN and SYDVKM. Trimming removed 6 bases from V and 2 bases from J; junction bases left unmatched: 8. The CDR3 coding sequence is TGTGCCAGCAGCACCGGGACAGGGCATCCCTACGAGCAGTACTTC. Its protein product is CASSTGTGHPYEQYF.

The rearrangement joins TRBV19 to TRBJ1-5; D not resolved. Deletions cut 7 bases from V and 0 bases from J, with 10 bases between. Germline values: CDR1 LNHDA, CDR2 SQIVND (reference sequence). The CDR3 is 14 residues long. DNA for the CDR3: TGTGCCAGTAATAGAAGAGTTAGCAATCAGCCCCAGCATTTT. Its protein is CASNRRVSNQPQHF.

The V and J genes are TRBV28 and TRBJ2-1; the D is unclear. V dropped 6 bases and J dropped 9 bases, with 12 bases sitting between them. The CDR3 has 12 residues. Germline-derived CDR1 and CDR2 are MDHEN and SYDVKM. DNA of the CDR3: TGTGCCAGCAGCTTCTCACTTAGTGAGCAGTTCTTC. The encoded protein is CASSFSLSEQFF.

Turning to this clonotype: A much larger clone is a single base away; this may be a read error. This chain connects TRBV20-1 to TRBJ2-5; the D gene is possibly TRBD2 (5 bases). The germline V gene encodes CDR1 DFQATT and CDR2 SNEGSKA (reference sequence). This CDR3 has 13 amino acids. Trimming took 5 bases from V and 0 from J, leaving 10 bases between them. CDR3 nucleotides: TGCAGTGCTGGCGCCGGGAACCAAGAGACCCAGTACTTC. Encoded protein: CSAGAGNQETQYF.

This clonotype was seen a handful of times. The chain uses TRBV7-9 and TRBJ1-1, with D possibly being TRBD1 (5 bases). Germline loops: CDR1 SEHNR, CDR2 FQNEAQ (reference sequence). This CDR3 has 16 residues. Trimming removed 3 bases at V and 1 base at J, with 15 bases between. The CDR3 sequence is CASSLGTLGRNTEAFF. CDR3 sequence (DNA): TGTGCCAGCAGCTTGGGGACTTTAGGACGGAACACTGAAGCTTTCTTT.

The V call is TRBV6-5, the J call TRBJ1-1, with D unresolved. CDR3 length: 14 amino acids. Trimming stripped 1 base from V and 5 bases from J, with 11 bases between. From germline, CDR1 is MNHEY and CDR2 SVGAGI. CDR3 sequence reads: CASSYFGKWTEAFF. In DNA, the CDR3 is TGTGCCAGCAGTTACTTCGGGAAATGGACTGAAGCTTTCTTT.